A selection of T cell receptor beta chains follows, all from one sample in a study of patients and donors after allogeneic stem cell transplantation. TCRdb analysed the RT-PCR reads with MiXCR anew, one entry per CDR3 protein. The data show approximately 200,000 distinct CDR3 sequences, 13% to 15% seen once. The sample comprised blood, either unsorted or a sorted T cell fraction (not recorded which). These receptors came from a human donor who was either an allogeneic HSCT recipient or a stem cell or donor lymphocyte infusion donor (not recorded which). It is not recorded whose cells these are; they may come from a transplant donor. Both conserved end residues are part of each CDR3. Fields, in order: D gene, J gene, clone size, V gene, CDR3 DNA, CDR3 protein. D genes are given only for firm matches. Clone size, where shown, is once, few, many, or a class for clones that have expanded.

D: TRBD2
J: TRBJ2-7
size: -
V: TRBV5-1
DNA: TGCGCCAGCAGCCTGGGGGCTAGCGGGCCCTACGAGCAGTACTTC
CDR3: CASSLGASGPYEQYF

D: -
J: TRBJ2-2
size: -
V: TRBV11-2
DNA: TGTGCCAGCAGCTTCGGGGGCCTAGCGAACACCGGGGAGCTGTTTTTT
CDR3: CASSFGGLANTGELFF

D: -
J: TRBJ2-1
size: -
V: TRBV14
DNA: TGTGCCAGCGCTATTAGCGTACTCAATGAGCAGTTCTTC
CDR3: CASAISVLNEQFF

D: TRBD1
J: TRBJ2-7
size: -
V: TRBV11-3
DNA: TGTGCCAGCAGCCAAATCCGGGACAGGGCCTACGAGCAGTACTTC
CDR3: CASSQIRDRAYEQYF

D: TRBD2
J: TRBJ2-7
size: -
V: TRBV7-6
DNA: TGTGCCAGCAGCTTGGAAAATGGGCTAGCGGGTCCCTACGAGCAGTACTTC
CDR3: CASSLENGLAGPYEQYF

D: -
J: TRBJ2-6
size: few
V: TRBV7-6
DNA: TGTGCCAGCAGCGTAGGGGGGAGTGGGGCCAACGTCCTGACTTTC
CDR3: CASSVGGSGANVLTF

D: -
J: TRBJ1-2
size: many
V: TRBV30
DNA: TGTGCCTGGAGTGTACTGGGGGCGAACTATGGCTACACCTTC
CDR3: CAWSVLGANYGYTF

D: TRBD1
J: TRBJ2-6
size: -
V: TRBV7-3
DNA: TGTGCCAGCAGCCCCCCGGACAGGGTTGCTGGGGCCAACGTCCTGACTTTC
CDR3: CASSPPDRVAGANVLTF

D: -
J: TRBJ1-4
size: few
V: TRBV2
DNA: TGTGCCAGCAGTGAAACGGGACAAATAGGGGAAAAACTGTTTTTT
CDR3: CASSETGQIGEKLFF

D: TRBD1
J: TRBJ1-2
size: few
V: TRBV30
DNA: TGTGCCTGGATGCCACAGGGGGCGAACTATGGCTACACCTTC
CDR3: CAWMPQGANYGYTF

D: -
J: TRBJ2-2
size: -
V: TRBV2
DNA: TGTGCCAGCAGTTTGGGAGAAGCGAACACCGGGGAGCTGTTTTTT
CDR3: CASSLGEANTGELFF

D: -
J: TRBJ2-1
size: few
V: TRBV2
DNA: TGTGCCAGCAGTGAAATAACCGTAGAGTTCTTC
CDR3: CASSEITVEFF

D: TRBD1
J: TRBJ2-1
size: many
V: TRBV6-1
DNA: TGTGCCAGCAGTGAAGAGATCAGGGGGCTGTACAATGAGCAGTTCTTC
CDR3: CASSEEIRGLYNEQFF

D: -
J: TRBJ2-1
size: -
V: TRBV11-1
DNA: TGTGCCAGCAGCCCTGTTGGGGGGGCGAGTTACAATGAGCAGTTCTTC
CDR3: CASSPVGGASYNEQFF

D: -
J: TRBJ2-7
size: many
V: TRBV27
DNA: TGTGCCAGCAGTCAACTAGCTCGCTCCTACGAGCAGTACTTC
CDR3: CASSQLARSYEQYF

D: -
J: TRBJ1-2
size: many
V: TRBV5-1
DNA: TGCGCCAGCAGCTTGGACAGGGAGGACTATGGCTACACCTTC
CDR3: CASSLDREDYGYTF

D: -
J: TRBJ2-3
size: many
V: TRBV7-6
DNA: TGTGCCAGCAGCTCCGGGACTAGCACAGATACGCAGTATTTT
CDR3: CASSSGTSTDTQYF

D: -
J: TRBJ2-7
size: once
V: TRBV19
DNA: TGTGCCAGTAGTATCAGTGGGAGGCAGTCCTACGAGCAGTACTTC
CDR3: CASSISGRQSYEQYF

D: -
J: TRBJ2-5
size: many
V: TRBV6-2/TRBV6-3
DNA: TGTGCCAGCAGTTACGCGGAGGTGGAGACCCAGTACTTC
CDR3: CASSYAEVETQYF

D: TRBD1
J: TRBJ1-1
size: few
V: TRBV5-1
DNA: TGCGCCAGCAGCCCGGGACAGGGTTTTAACACTGAAGCTTTCTTT
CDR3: CASSPGQGFNTEAFF

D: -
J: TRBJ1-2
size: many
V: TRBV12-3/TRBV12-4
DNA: TGTGCCAGCAGTTCTACCGGGACGCGGTCCGGCTATGGCTACACCTTC
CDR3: CASSSTGTRSGYGYTF

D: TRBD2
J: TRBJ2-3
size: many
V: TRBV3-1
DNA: TGTGCCAGCAGCCACGTTAGCGGGGGCGCTAGCACAGATACGCAGTATTTT
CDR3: CASSHVSGGASTDTQYF

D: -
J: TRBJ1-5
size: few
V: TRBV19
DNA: TGTGCCAGTAGTATAGATCGAAGGGATCAGCCCCAGCATTTT
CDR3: CASSIDRRDQPQHF

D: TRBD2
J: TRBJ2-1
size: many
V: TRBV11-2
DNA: TGTGCCAGCAGCCAAAGGTTGTCGGGGAGCGGGAGGGGCTACAATGAGCAGTTCTTC
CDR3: CASSQRLSGSGRGYNEQFF

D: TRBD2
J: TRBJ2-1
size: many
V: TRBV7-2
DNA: TGTGCCAGCAGCTTAGCGACTAGCGGCCCCGTTGGGTTCTACAATGAGCAGTTCTTC
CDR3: CASSLATSGPVGFYNEQFF

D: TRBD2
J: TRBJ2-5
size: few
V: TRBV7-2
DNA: TGTGCCAGCAGCTTCGGACTAGCGATTGAGACCCAGTACTTC
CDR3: CASSFGLAIETQYF

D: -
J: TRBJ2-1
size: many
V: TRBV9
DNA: TGTGCCAGCAGCGTAGGCCTAGCTTCCTACAATGAGCAGTTCTTC
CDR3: CASSVGLASYNEQFF

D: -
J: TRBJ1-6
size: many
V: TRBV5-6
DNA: TGTGCCAGCAGCCGGGGAAGATATAATTCACCCCTCCACTTT
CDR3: CASSRGRYNSPLHF

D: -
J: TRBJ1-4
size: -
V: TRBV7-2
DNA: TGTGCCAGCAGCCCTCGGGCCTCCCGCGTGCCTAATGAAAAACTGTTTTTT
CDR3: CASSPRASRVPNEKLFF

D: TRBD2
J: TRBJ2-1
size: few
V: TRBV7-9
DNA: TGTGCCAGCAGCTCTGGCGGGACTATGTACAATGAGCAGTTCTTC
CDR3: CASSSGGTMYNEQFF

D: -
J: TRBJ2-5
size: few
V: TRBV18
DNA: TGTGCCAGCTCACCACCGAACCAAGAGACCCAGTACTTC
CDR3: CASSPPNQETQYF

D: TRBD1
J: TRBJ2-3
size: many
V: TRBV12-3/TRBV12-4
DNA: TGTGCCAGCAGTTTAGCTACCGGGACAGCGCAGTATTTT
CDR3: CASSLATGTAQYF

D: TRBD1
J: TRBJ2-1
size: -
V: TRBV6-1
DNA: TGTGCCAGCAGGGCAGACAGGGATTCCTACAATGAGCAGTTCTTC
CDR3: CASRADRDSYNEQFF

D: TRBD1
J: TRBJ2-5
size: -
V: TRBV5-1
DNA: TGCGCCAGCAGCGGCAGACAGGGGGCCGTGCGGGAGACCCAGTACTTC
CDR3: CASSGRQGAVRETQYF

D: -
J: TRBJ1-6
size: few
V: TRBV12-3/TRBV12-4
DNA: TGTGCCAGCAAGGGGTCCGATAATTCACCCCTCCACTTT
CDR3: CASKGSDNSPLHF

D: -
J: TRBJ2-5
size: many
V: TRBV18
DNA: TGTGCCAGCTCCCACCGCGTTAGCCAAGAGACCCAGTACTTC
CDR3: CASSHRVSQETQYF

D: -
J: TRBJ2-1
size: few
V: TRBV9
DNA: TGTGCCAGCAGCCCATCCAAGTATGAGCAGTTCTTC
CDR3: CASSPSKYEQFF

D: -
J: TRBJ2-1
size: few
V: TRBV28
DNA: TGTGCCAGCACCGACAGGGGAGGGAGGAATGAGCAGTTCTTC
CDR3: CASTDRGGRNEQFF

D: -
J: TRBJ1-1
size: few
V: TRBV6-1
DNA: TGTGCCAGCACCGGAGCCGGGACAAACTTCAACACTGAAGCTTTCTTT
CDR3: CASTGAGTNFNTEAFF

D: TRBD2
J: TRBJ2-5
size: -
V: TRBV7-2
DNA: TGTGCCAGCAGGGCTCTAGCGGGGGGCCCTAGGGAGACCCAGTACTTC
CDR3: CASRALAGGPRETQYF

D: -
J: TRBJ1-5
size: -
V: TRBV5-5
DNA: TGTGCCAGCAGCTTGGGGCAGCGACAGCCCCAGCATTTT
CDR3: CASSLGQRQPQHF

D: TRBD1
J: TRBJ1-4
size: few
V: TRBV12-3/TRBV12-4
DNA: TGTGCCAGCAGTTTAGGGTCAGGGGGGGAAAAACTGTTTTTT
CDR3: CASSLGSGGEKLFF

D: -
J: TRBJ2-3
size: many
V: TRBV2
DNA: TGTGCCAGCACTTGGGGTACAGATACGCAGTATTTT
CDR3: CASTWGTDTQYF

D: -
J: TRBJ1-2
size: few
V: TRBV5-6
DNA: TGTGCCAGCAGCTTGTTGCAGGGGCACGGTGGCTACACCTTC
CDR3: CASSLLQGHGGYTF